This T cell receptor beta chain was documented in a study of CD8+ T cells in alopecia areata. Study details: Tofacitinib treatment spanned 6 to 18 months, with 6 months off drug afterward. Study results and caveats: Normal scalp had lower clonality than lesional scalp, with alopecia totalis/universalis lesions showing this most strongly.

With regard to this clone: The antigen is not known.

It was cDNA, reverse transcribed from extracted RNA, that served as the sequencing template. Some clones are missing from TCRdb's copy, which holds only in-frame ones; the method was immunoSEQ multiplex PCR. This table has roughly 12,000 clones, 60% appearing once. Alopecia areata patients gave lesional scalp punch biopsies and peripheral blood samples. The clonotype originates from a human donor with alopecia areata. Sequencing was carried out using skin.

The CDR3 coding sequence is TGCAGTGTTCTAACTAATGAAAAACTGTTTTTT. Amino acids: CSVLTNEKLFF. The gene calls are TRBV20-1 and TRBJ1-4; D not certain. The germline CDR1 and CDR2 sequences are DFQATT and SNEGSKA (reference sequence). The CDR3 consists of 11 residues. Trimming shortened V by 7 bases and J by 1 base, and 4 bases separated the two germline ends.